This T cell receptor (beta chain) was sequenced during a study of T cell repertoires in cytomegalovirus infection. Background on the study: The study used recently identified HLA-C-restricted and well-studied HLA-B-restricted CMV epitopes. Both CMV infection and a matching HLA type were indicated by public TCR beta signatures.

This clonotype has more than one count but fewer than ten. Its antigen is not identified. Findings of the study overall: Of the TCR beta families, the public ones yielded a cumulative frequency that identified carriers of CMV plus the relevant HLA. What dominated the ex vivo response were HLA-C-restricted CMV-specific TCR beta clonotypes.

TCRdb passed the reads through MiXCR, listing each CDR3 protein once. There are approximately 270,000 distinct CDR3 sequences in the sample; approximately 22% occur only once, and roughly 20% lies in the top ten. Germline-derived CDR1 and CDR2 are MDHEN and SYDVKM. The V segment lost 3 bases and the J segment 5 bases; nucleotides outside the gene matches: 15. The CDR3 loop spans 17 amino acids. The sequence was obtained from a human donor in good health (CMV status not recorded). Some clones in this sample may be carry-over from other donors' samples. The input for sequencing was cultured PBMCs, taken from culture after CMV antigen stimulation. The chain combines TRBV28 with TRBJ1-2, with TRBD1 matching 7 bases. The CDR3 sequence: CASSFFGTSGRGYGYTF. CDR3 sequence (DNA): TGTGCCAGCAGTTTTTTTGGGACAAGTGGCAGGGGGTATGGCTACACCTTC.